This is a list of T cell receptor beta chains from one sample in a study of cytomegalovirus exposure and HLA in healthy donors. Measured with immunoSEQ multiplex PCR; TCRdb has only the in-frame clones, and not every one. The sample lists about 170,000 clones, 75% to 90% occurring once. Sequenced sample: PBMCs. These receptors all stem from a woman between 18 and 29 years old in good health and CMV-seronegative. Each CDR3 is given without its conserved first and last residue.

CDR3aa: ASSLEADPYEQY
j_gene: TRBJ2-7
v_gene: TRBV5-1

CDR3aa: ASSLAGTLSLKTQY
j_gene: TRBJ2-5
v_gene: TRBV5-1

CDR3aa: ASSLPRGGMNTEAF
j_gene: TRBJ1-1
v_gene: TRBV18

CDR3aa: ASSGGGAASSYEQY
j_gene: TRBJ2-7
v_gene: TRBV19

CDR3aa: ASSPTGFGFGYT
j_gene: TRBJ1-2
v_gene: TRBV5-1

CDR3aa: ASSPRDRGLGETQY
j_gene: TRBJ2-5
v_gene: TRBV18

CDR3aa: ASSLRRDIGTGELF
j_gene: TRBJ2-2
v_gene: TRBV11-2

CDR3aa: ASWSGTGGPNTGELF
j_gene: TRBJ2-2
v_gene: TRBV10-2

CDR3aa: ASSTWDSRSSYEQY
j_gene: TRBJ2-7
v_gene: TRBV6-6

CDR3aa: ASSTRTRTTTDTQY
j_gene: TRBJ2-3
v_gene: TRBV6-6

CDR3aa: AIRSRDRGHEQY
j_gene: TRBJ2-7
v_gene: TRBV10-3

CDR3aa: ASTSGGATDTQY
j_gene: TRBJ2-3
v_gene: TRBV6-1

CDR3aa: ASSFQQGWAGELF
j_gene: TRBJ2-2
v_gene: TRBV9

CDR3aa: ANIQGTEAF
j_gene: TRBJ1-1
v_gene: TRBV6-1

CDR3aa: ASSEANNNEQY
j_gene: TRBJ2-7
v_gene: TRBV6-1

CDR3aa: ASSLEGWRVAAGKLF
j_gene: TRBJ1-4
v_gene: TRBV7-6

CDR3aa: ATSFPGANYGYT
j_gene: TRBJ1-2
v_gene: TRBV15

CDR3aa: AWRAGQNTEAF
j_gene: TRBJ1-1
v_gene: TRBV30

CDR3aa: ASSFRRDWLGTEAF
j_gene: TRBJ1-1
v_gene: TRBV27

CDR3aa: ASSQDWASGANVLT
j_gene: TRBJ2-6
v_gene: TRBV4-3

CDR3aa: ASSSGRPPNTEAF
j_gene: TRBJ1-1
v_gene: TRBV5-4

CDR3aa: ASSYSKAGGNTIY
j_gene: TRBJ1-3
v_gene: TRBV6-6

CDR3aa: ASSWGDREEQY
j_gene: TRBJ2-7
v_gene: TRBV5-4

CDR3aa: ASSTSTGQETQY
j_gene: TRBJ2-5
v_gene: TRBV7-9

CDR3aa: ASSQDDRSGNTIY
j_gene: TRBJ1-3
v_gene: TRBV4-3

CDR3aa: AISVIRGNTDTQY
j_gene: TRBJ2-3
v_gene: TRBV10-3

CDR3aa: ASSILPTGGGTDTQY
j_gene: TRBJ2-3
v_gene: TRBV27

CDR3aa: ASSVGQGDQPQH
j_gene: TRBJ1-5
v_gene: TRBV2

CDR3aa: ASSRGGGDTEAF
j_gene: TRBJ1-1
v_gene: TRBV19

CDR3aa: ASSLTGDNEQF
j_gene: TRBJ2-1
v_gene: TRBV6-4

CDR3aa: ASSMYPGVDNNYGYT
j_gene: TRBJ1-2
v_gene: TRBV28

CDR3aa: ASSLEAGVRTDTQY
j_gene: TRBJ2-3
v_gene: TRBV5-1

CDR3aa: SVEGQQGAGEETQY
j_gene: TRBJ2-5
v_gene: TRBV29-1

CDR3aa: ASSSDGGPKETQY
j_gene: TRBJ2-5
v_gene: TRBV9

CDR3aa: ASSLGPAASNEQF
j_gene: TRBJ2-1
v_gene: TRBV5-4

CDR3aa: ASSPRVRDTQY
j_gene: TRBJ2-3
v_gene: TRBV19

CDR3aa: ASSLSGQGYGYT
j_gene: TRBJ1-2
v_gene: TRBV27

CDR3aa: ASSFASSYEQY
j_gene: TRBJ2-7
v_gene: TRBV7-8

CDR3aa: ASARQGSSGNTIY
j_gene: TRBJ1-3
v_gene: TRBV9

CDR3aa: ASSPPGRGYGYT
j_gene: TRBJ1-2
v_gene: TRBV18

CDR3aa: SVEDSSWTGKTNNEQF
j_gene: TRBJ2-1
v_gene: TRBV29-1

CDR3aa: ASSPDSVEAF
j_gene: TRBJ1-1
v_gene: TRBV5-1

CDR3aa: AWSVGGGGEKLF
j_gene: TRBJ1-4
v_gene: TRBV30

CDR3aa: ASSIVKGNGDQPQH
j_gene: TRBJ1-5
v_gene: TRBV19

CDR3aa: ASSSGQTSTNEKLF
j_gene: TRBJ1-4
v_gene: TRBV5-1

CDR3aa: ASSQPGDRGPYEQY
j_gene: TRBJ2-7
v_gene: TRBV23-1

CDR3aa: ASSPTVSNYGYT
j_gene: TRBJ1-2
v_gene: TRBV19